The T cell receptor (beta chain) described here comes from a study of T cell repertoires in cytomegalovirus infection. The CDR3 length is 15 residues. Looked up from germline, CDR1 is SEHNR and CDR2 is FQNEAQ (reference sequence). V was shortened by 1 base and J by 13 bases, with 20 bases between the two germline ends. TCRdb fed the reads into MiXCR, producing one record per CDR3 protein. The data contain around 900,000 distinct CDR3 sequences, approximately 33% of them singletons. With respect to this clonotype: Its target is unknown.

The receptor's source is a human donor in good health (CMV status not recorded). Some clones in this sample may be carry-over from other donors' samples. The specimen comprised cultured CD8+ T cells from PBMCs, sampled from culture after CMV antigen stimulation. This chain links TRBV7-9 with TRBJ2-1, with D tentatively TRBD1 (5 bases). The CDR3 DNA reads TGTGCCAGCAGCTTAGACCACAGACAGTTTGCGGAACAGTTCTTC. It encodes CASSLDHRQFAEQFF.